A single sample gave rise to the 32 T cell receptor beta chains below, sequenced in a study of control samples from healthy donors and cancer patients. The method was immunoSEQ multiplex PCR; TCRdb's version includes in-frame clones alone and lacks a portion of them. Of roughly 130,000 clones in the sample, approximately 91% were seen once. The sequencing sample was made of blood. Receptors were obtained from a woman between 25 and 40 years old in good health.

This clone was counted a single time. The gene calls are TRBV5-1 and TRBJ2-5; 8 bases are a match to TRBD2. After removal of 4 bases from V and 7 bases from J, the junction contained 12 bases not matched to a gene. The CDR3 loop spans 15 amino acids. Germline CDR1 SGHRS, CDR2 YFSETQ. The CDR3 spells CASSPLGGGSGTQYF. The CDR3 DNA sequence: TGCGCCAGCAGCCCCCTCGGGGGGGGGAGCGGGACCCAGTACTTC.

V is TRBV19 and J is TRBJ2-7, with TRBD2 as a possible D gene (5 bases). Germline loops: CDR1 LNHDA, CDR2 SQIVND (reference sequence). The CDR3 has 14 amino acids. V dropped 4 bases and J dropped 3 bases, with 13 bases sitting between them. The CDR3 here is CASSTPKRDYEQYF. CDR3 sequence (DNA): TGTGCCAGTAGTACCCCTAAGAGGGACTACGAGCAGTACTTC.

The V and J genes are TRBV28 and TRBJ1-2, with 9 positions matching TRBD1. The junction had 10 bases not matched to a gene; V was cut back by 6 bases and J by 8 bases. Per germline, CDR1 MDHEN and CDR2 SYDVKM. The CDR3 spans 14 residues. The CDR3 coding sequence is TGTGCCAGCAGCCCAACAGGGGGCGCAAGAGGCTACACCTTC. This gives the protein CASSPTGGARGYTF.

The CDR3 nucleotides read TGTGCCAGCTCACCTCCGAGGAGGGGGAACACTGAAGCTTTCTTT. Its protein is CASSPPRRGNTEAFF. J is TRBJ1-1 and V is TRBV18; D is possibly TRBD1 (5 bases). From germline, CDR1 is KGHSH and CDR2 LQKENI. The germline V and J ends were trimmed by 3 bases and 1 base, with 12 bases remaining between them. This CDR3 region has 15 residues.

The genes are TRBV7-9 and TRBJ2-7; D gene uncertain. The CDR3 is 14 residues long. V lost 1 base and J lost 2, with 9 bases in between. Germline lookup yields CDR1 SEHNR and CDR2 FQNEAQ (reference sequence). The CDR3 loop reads CASSLVGRTYEQYF. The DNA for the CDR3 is TGTGCCAGCAGCTTAGTGGGCAGAACCTACGAGCAGTACTTC.

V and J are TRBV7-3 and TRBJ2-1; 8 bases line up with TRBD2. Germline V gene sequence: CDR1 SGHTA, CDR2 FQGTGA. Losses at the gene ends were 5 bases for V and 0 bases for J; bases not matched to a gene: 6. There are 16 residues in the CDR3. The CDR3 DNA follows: TGTGCCAGCAGCCCCGCCGGGGGGGGCTCCTACAATGAGCAGTTCTTC. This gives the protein CASSPAGGGSYNEQFF.

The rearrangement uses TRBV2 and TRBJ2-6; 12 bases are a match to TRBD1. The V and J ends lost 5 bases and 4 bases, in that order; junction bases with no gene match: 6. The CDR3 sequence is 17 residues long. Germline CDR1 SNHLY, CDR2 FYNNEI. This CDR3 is CASSYRDRGLGANVLTF. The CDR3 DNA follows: TGTGCCAGCAGTTACCGGGACAGGGGGCTCGGGGCCAACGTCCTGACTTTC.

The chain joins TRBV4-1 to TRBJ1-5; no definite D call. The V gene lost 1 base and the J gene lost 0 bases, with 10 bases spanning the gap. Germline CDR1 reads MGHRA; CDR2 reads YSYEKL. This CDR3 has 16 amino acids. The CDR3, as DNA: TGCGCCAGCAGCCAAGGTCTCCTGGATAGCAATCAGCCCCAGCATTTT. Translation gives CASSQGLLDSNQPQHF.

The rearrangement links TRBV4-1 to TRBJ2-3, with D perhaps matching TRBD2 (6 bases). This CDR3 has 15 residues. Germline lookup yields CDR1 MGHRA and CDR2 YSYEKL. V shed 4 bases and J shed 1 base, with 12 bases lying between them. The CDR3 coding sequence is TGCGCCAGCAGCCCACCCGCTAGCGGCACAGATACGCAGTATTTT. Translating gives CASSPPASGTDTQYF.

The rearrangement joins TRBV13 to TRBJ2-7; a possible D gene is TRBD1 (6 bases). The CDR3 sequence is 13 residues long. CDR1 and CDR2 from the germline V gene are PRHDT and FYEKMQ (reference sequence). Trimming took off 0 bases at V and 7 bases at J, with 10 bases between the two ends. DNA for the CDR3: TGTGCCAGCAGCTTAGGGCAGGGGTTGGAGCAGTACTTC. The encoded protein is CASSLGQGLEQYF.

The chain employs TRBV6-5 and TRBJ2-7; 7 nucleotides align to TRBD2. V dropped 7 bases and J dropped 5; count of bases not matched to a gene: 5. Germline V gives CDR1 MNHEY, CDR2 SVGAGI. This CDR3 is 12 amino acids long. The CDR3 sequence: CASTREGNEQYF. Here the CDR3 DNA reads TGTGCCAGCACAAGGGAGGGGAACGAGCAGTACTTC.

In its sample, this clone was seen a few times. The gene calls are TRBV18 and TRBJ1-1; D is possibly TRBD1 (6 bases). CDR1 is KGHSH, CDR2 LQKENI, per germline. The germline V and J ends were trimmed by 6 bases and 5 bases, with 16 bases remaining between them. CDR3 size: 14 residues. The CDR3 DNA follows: TGTGCCAGCTCGGAGGGACAACGAGGGACTGAAGCTTTCTTT. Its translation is CASSEGQRGTEAFF.

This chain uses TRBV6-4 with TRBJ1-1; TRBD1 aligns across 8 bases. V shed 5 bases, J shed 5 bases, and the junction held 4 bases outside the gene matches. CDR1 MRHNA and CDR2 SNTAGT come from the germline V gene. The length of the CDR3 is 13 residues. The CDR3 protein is CASSRTGSTEAFF. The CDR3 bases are TGTGCCAGCAGTCGGACAGGGTCTACTGAAGCTTTCTTT.

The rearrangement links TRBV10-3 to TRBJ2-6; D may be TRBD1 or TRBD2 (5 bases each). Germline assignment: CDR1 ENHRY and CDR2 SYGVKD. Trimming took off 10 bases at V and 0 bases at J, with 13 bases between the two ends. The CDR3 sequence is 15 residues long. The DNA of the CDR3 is TGTGCCACGGGGACCCAAAGCTCTGGGGCCAACGTCCTGACTTTC. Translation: CATGTQSSGANVLTF.

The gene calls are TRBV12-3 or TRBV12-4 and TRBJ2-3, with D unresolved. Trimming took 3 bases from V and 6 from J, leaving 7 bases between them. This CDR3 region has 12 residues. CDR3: CASSFGRDTQYF. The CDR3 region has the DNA TGTGCCAGCAGTTTTGGACGTGATACGCAGTATTTT.

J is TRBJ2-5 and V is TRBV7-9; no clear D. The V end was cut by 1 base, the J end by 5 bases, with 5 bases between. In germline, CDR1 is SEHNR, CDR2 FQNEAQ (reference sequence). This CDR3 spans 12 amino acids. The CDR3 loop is CASSLVDETQYF. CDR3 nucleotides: TGTGCCAGCAGCTTAGTAGATGAGACCCAGTACTTC.

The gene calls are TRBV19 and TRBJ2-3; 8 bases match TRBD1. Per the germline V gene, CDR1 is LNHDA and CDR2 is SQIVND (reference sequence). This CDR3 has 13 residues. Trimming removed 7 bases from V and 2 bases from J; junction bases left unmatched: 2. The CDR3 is CASMGQVTDTQYF. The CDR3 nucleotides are TGTGCCAGTATGGGACAGGTCACAGATACGCAGTATTTT.

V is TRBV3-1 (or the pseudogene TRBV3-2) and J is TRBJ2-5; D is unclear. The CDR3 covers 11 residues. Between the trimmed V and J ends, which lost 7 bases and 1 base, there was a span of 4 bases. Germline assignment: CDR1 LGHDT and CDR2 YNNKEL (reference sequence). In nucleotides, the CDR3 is TGTGCCAGCACCTCCCAAGAGACCCAGTACTTC. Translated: CASTSQETQYF.

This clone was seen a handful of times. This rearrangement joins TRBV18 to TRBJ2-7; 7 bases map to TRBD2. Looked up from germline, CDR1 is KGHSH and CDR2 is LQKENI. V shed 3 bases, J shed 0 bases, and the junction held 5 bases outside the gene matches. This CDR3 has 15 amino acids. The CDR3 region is CASSPSGTSSYEQYF. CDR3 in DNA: TGTGCCAGCTCACCGAGCGGGACGAGCTCCTACGAGCAGTACTTC.

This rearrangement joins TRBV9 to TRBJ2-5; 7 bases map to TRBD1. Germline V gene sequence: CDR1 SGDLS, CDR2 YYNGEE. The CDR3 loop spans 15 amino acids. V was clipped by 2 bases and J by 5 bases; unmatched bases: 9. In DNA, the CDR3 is TGTGCCAGCAGCGTCGGGACAGTGGTTGGGGAGACCCAGTACTTC. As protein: CASSVGTVVGETQYF.

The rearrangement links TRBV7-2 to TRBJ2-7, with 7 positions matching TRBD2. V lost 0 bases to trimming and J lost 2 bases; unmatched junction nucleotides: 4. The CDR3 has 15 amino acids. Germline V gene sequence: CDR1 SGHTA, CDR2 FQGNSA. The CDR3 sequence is CASSLAPSGAYEQYF. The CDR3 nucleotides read TGTGCCAGCAGCTTAGCCCCTAGCGGAGCCTACGAGCAGTACTTC.

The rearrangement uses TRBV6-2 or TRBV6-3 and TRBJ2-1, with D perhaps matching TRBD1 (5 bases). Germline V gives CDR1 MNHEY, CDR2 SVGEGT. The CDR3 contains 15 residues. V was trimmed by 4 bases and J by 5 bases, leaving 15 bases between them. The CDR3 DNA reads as TGTGCCAGCAGTTTCCCGGAGAAGGGGAACAATGAGCAGTTCTTC. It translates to CASSFPEKGNNEQFF.

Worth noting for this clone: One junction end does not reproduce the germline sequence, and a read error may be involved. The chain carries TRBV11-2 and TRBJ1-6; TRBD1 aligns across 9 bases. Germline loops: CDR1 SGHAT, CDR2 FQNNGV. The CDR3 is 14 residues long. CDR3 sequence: CASSVDRGLAPLHF. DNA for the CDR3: TGTGCCAGCAGCGTAGACAGGGGGTTGGCACCCCTCCACTTT.

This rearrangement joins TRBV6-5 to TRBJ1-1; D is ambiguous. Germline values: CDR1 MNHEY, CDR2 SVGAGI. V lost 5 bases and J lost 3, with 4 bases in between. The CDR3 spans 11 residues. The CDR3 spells CASSLHTEAFF. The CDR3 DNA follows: TGTGCCAGCAGTCTCCACACTGAAGCTTTCTTT.

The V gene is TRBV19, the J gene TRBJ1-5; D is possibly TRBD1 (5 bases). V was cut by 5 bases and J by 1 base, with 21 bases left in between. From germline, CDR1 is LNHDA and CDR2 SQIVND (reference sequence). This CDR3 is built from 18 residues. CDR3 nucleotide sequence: TGTGCCAGTAGTCCGGGACCCCCTGGATATAGGAGCAATCAGCCCCAGCATTTT. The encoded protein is CASSPGPPGYRSNQPQHF.

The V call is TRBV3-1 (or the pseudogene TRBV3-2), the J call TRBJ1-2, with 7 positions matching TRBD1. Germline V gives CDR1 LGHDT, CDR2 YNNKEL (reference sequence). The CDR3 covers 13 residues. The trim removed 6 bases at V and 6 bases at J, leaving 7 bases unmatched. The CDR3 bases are TGTGCCAGCAGGGACACAGGGGAGGATGGCTACACCTTC. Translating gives CASRDTGEDGYTF.

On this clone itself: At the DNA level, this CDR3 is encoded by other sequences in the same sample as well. In nucleotides, the CDR3 is TGTGCCAGCAGCCAAGGTTTGGGGCGGCATGGCTACACCTTC. Its protein is CASSQGLGRHGYTF. The J gene is TRBJ1-2, the V gene TRBV3-1 (or the pseudogene TRBV3-2); weak D call: TRBD1 (5 bases). V lost 1 base and J 6 bases, leaving 12 bases between the germline ends. This CDR3 comprises 14 residues. The germline CDR1 and CDR2 sequences are LGHDT and YNNKEL (reference sequence).

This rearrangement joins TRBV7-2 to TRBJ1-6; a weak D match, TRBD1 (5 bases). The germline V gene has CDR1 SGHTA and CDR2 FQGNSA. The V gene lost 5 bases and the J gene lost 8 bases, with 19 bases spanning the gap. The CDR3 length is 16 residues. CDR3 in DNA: TGTGCCAGCAGCCCCCGCCTCCGAATGGGGGATTCACCCCTCCACTTT. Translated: CASSPRLRMGDSPLHF.

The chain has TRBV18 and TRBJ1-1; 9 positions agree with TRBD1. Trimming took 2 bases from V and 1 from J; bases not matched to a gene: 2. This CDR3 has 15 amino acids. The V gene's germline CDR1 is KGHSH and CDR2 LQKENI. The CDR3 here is CASSPRTGANTEAFF. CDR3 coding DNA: TGTGCCAGCTCACCAAGGACAGGGGCGAACACTGAAGCTTTCTTT.

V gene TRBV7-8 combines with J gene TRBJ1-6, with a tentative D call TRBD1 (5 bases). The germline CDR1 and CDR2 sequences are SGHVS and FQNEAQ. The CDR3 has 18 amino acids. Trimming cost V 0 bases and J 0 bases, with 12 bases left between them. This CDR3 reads CASSLARRGSSYNSPLHF. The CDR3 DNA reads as TGTGCCAGCAGCTTAGCGCGGAGGGGAAGCTCCTATAATTCACCCCTCCACTTT.

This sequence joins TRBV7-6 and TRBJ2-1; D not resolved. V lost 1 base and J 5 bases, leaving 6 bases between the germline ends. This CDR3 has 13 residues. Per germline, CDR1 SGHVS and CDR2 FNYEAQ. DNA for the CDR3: TGTGCCAGCAGCTTAGACCGGAACAATGAGCAGTTCTTC. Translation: CASSLDRNNEQFF. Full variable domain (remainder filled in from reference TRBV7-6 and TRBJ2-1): GAGVSQSPRYKVTKRGQDVALRCDPISGHVSLYWYRQALGQGPEFLTYFNYEAQQDKSGLPNDRFSAERPEGSISTLTIQRTEQRDSAMYRCASSLDRNNEQFFGPGTRLTVL.

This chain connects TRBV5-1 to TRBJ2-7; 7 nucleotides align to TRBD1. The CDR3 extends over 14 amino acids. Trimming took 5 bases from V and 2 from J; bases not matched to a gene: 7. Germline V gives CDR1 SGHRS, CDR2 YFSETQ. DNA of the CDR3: TGCGCCAGCAGTACCGGGACAGCGACCTACGAGCAGTACTTC. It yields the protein CASSTGTATYEQYF.